The sequence of this T cell receptor beta chain was determined in a study of shared clonotypes between healthy human individuals. Turning to the study itself: CD4 naive and memory got three plates each, CD8 naive two, CD8 memory one.

The method was immunoSEQ multiplex PCR; TCRdb's version includes in-frame clones alone and lacks a portion of them. The sample carries roughly 2.6 million clones, around nine tenths recorded once. This TCR was recovered from a man aged 18 to 30 in good health. What was sequenced was naive CD4+ T cells sorted from blood. Subset indicated: CD45RA+ positively selected.

In nucleotides, the CDR3 is TGTGCCAGCAGTGAATATACGGATAATTCACCCCTCCACTTT. This gives the protein CASSEYTDNSPLHF. V gene TRBV25-1 combines with J gene TRBJ1-6; D not certain. CDR3 length equals 14 residues. Germline CDR1 is MGHDK and CDR2 is SYGVNS. V lost 0 bases and J lost 5, with 5 bases in between.